This T cell receptor (beta chain) was sequenced for a study of sequential checkpoint blockade in melanoma. Treatment described: randomized to nivolumab then ipilimumab (arm A) or the reverse (arm B). Live CD3+CD8+ CD19− CD56− cells were sorted from PBMCs. The data were produced by immunoSEQ multiplex PCR, yet TCRdb's version contains in-frame clones alone and is incomplete. The data show approximately 21,000 clones, around 80% seen once. The trim removed 1 base at V and 2 bases at J, leaving 0 bases unmatched. This CDR3 comprises 15 residues. CDR1 and CDR2 (germline): SGHNT, YENEEA. This sequence originates from a human donor with melanoma. The source material was CD8+ T cells sorted from blood (inferred from file names), sampled from a patient given nivolumab and ipilimumab in sequence. The rearrangement uses TRBV11-3 and TRBJ2-5; 11 bases agree with TRBD2. The CDR3 spells CASSLGLAGQETQYF. CDR3 sequence (DNA): TGTGCCAGCAGCTTAGGACTAGCGGGACAAGAGACCCAGTACTTC.